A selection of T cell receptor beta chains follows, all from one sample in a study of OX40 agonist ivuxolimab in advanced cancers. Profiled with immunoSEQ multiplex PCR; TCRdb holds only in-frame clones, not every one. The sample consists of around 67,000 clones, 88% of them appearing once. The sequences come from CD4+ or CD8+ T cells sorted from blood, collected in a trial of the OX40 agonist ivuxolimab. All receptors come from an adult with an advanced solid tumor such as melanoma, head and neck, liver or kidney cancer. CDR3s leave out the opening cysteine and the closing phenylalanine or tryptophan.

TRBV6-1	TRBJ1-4	ASSEGTGPRVGEKLF
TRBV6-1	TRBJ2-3	ASSEVVAGGADTQY
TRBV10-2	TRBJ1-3	ASRDDRSGNTIY
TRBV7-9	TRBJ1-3	ATLRASTGNTIY
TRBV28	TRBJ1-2	ASGPGKAYGYT
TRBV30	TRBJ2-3	AWSTGGTDTQY
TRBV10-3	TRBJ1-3	AISPGPGQAGNTIY
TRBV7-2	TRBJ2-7	ASSSSPGQGNEQY
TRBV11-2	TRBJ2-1	ASSLLRWGGEQF
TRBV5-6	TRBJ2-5	ASSRPGTGGETQY
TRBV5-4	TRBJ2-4	ASSLGGTAIKNIQY
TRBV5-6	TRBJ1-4	ASSLSRSLKLF
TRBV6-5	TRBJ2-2	ASSYGDRDTGELF
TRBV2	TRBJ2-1	ASSGRDRGHNEQF
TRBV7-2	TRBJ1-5	ASSLDRNQPQH
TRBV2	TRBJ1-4	AKQGLGEKLF